The next 19 T cell receptor beta chains were all read from a single sample in a study of neurological immune-mediated disorders. TCRdb recomputed calls from the 5' RACE reads with MiXCR, one row per CDR3 protein. The table has 45,000 to 50,000 distinct CDR3 sequences, roughly 4% seen once; the top ten hold around 5%. The sequenced sample consisted of PBMCs. The source of these receptors is a woman aged 55-69 years with multiple sclerosis.

This clonotype was counted ten times or more. The V gene is TRBV20-1, the J gene TRBJ1-1; a weak D match, TRBD1 (6 bases). The V end lost 1 base, the J end lost 4 bases, and 16 bases lay between the germline ends. This CDR3 is built from 15 residues. CDR1 and CDR2 (germline): DFQATT, SNEGSKA (reference sequence). DNA of the CDR3: TGCAGTGCTAGAGGTGGACCCAGGGGTGGCACTGAAGCTTTCTTT. Its protein is CSARGGPRGGTEAFF.

This clonotype was picked up many times. V and J are TRBV7-9 and TRBJ2-3; D gene ambiguous. There are 13 residues in the CDR3. The V gene lost 0 bases and the J gene lost 6 bases, with 7 bases spanning the gap. Germline CDR1 SEHNR, CDR2 FQNEAQ (reference sequence). The CDR3 DNA follows: TGTGCCAGCAGCTTAGCGGAAAGGGATACGCAGTATTTT. This sequence encodes CASSLAERDTQYF.

A few counts support this clonotype. The junction does not match germline at one end; this may be a read error. The chain couples TRBV24-1 to TRBJ1-5, with 8 positions matching TRBD1. This CDR3 spans 14 amino acids. Per the germline V gene, CDR1 is KGHDR and CDR2 is SFDVKD. Here the CDR3 DNA reads TGTGCCACCAGTGAACCAGGGGGCAATCAGCCCCAGAATTTT. Its translation is CATSEPGGNQPQNF.

This clonotype was seen repeatedly, ten times or more. This chain joins TRBV5-1 and TRBJ2-3; TRBD1 is a possible D gene (7 bases). This CDR3 region has 14 residues. The germline gives CDR1 SGHRS, CDR2 YFSETQ. The germline V and J ends were trimmed by 2 bases and 6 bases, with 13 bases remaining between them. The CDR3 sequence: CASSLRLGGDTQYF. In DNA form, the CDR3 reads TGCGCCAGCAGCTTAAGACTAGGGGGCGATACGCAGTATTTT.

This clonotype has at least ten counts. The chain has TRBV5-1 and TRBJ2-2; D possibly corresponds to TRBD1 (5 bases). Germline V gene sequence: CDR1 SGHRS, CDR2 YFSETQ. CDR3 length: 13 residues. V was shortened by 0 bases and J by 6 bases, with 6 bases between the two germline ends. The CDR3 region has the DNA TGCGCCAGCAGCTTGGTAGGGGCCGGGGAGCTGTTTTTT. Translating it yields CASSLVGAGELFF.

There are many counts of this clonotype. The rearrangement joins TRBV9 to TRBJ2-3; 8 bases align to TRBD2. V dropped 4 bases and J dropped 6; count of bases not matched to a gene: 4. Germline assignment: CDR1 SGDLS and CDR2 YYNGEE. This CDR3 comprises 13 residues. CDR3 bases: TGTGCCAGCAGCACGGGACTAGAGGATACGCAGTATTTT. Translation gives CASSTGLEDTQYF.

This clonotype has ten or more counts. The V gene is TRBV5-1, the J gene TRBJ2-5; D remains ambiguous. V lost 0 bases, J lost 3 bases, and 6 bases lay in between. The CDR3 runs to 13 residues. The germline CDR1 and CDR2 sequences are SGHRS and YFSETQ. DNA of the CDR3: TGCGCCAGCAGCTTGGCTGCAGAAGAGACCCAGTACTTC. Its protein is CASSLAAEETQYF.

This clonotype was seen at least ten times. CDR3 loop: CSASSGMGTEAFF. The CDR3 nucleotides are TGCAGTGCTAGTTCGGGTATGGGCACTGAAGCTTTCTTT. This sequence joins TRBV20-1 and TRBJ1-1; D remains unclear. V was cut by 3 bases and J by 4 bases, with 12 bases left in between. Germline CDR1 reads DFQATT; CDR2 reads SNEGSKA (reference sequence). This CDR3 region has 13 residues.

Ten or more counts support this clonotype. The junction differs from germline at one of its ends, possibly a read error. The chain recombines TRBV20-1 with TRBJ1-6; 7 positions agree with TRBD1. The CDR3 is 14 residues long. Germline-derived CDR1 and CDR2 are DFQATT and SNEGSKA (reference sequence). This CDR3 reads CSATQRGLGSPLNF. The DNA of the CDR3 is TGCAGTGCTACCCAGAGGGGGCTAGGGTCACCCCTCAACTTT.

Regarding this clonotype: This may stem from a read error, because a much larger clone lies one nucleotide away. It is likely a read error, because the conserved phenylalanine at the end of the CDR3 is missing. The chain uses TRBV29-1 and TRBJ1-4, with D perhaps matching TRBD1 (6 bases). This CDR3 region has 12 residues. Germline V lookup: CDR1 SQVTM, CDR2 ANQGSEA. Trimming took off 6 bases at V and 7 bases at J, with 12 bases between the two ends. The CDR3 DNA follows: TGCAGCGTAGCGGGACACCGTGAAAAACTGTTTATT. It translates to CSVAGHREKLFI.

This clonotype was counted ten times or more. The chain links TRBV4-1 to TRBJ2-7, with 10 bases matching TRBD1. This CDR3 is built from 15 residues. Germline loops: CDR1 MGHRA, CDR2 YSYEKL. Trimming at V came to 0 bases and at J to 1 base, leaving 0 bases not matched to a gene. CDR3 protein: CASSQEGQGSYEQYF. The CDR3 DNA follows: TGCGCCAGCAGCCAAGAGGGACAGGGGTCCTACGAGCAGTACTTC.

This clonotype was counted only a few times. The V call is TRBV5-1, the J call TRBJ2-1; 11 bases map to TRBD1. V lost 4 bases to trimming and J lost 1 base; unmatched junction nucleotides: 4. Germline CDR1 reads SGHRS; CDR2 reads YFSETQ. The CDR3 extends over 16 amino acids. CDR3 residues: CASSGGQGGSYNEQFF. CDR3 coding DNA: TGCGCCAGCAGCGGGGGACAGGGGGGTTCCTACAATGAGCAGTTCTTC.

In its sample, this clonotype was seen many times. The chain joins TRBV28 to TRBJ2-4; D may correspond to TRBD1 or TRBD2 (5 bases each). Germline V gene data show CDR1 as MDHEN and CDR2 as SYDVKM. V was clipped by 4 bases and J by 7 bases, with 17 bases between them. This CDR3 is 15 amino acids long. Here the CDR3 DNA reads TGTGCCAGCAGTTCCGTCGGGGCTCAAGGGAACATTCAGTACTTC. Translating it yields CASSSVGAQGNIQYF.

V usage is TRBV28 and J usage is TRBJ2-3, with a weak D call TRBD1 (6 bases). The CDR3 totals 16 residues. V lost 7 bases, J lost 2 bases, and 19 bases lay in between. From germline, CDR1 is MDHEN and CDR2 SYDVKM. CDR3 region: CASTQGQVAYTDTQYF. The DNA of the CDR3 is TGTGCCAGCACCCAGGGGCAGGTGGCTTACACAGATACGCAGTATTTT.

The chain carries TRBV7-2 and TRBJ2-3; no clear D. The CDR3 is 14 residues long. Trimming pared 3 bases from V and 2 bases from J, leaving 9 bases between. Germline-derived CDR1 and CDR2 are SGHTA and FQGNSA. For the CDR3, the DNA is TGTGCCAGCAGCTTCGGGCGCTACACAGATACGCAGTATTTT. Its translation: CASSFGRYTDTQYF.

In this sample, this clonotype turned up many times. J is TRBJ1-1 and V is TRBV12-3 or TRBV12-4; D is perhaps TRBD1 (5 bases). Deletions cut 6 bases from V and 7 bases from J, with 15 bases between. The CDR3 has 13 amino acids. CDR3 loop: CASRKGLGSEAFF. CDR3 in DNA: TGTGCCAGCAGAAAGGGGTTAGGCAGTGAAGCTTTCTTT.

This clonotype was recorded many times. The V gene is TRBV20-1, the J gene TRBJ1-5; unclear D gene. CDR1 DFQATT and CDR2 SNEGSKA come from the germline V gene (reference sequence). The CDR3 has 13 amino acids. Trimming removed 4 bases from V and 4 bases from J, with 11 bases in between. In DNA form, the CDR3 reads TGCAGTGCTAACGGGCAGCCGAATCAGCCCCAGCATTTT. Encoded protein: CSANGQPNQPQHF.

In its sample, this clonotype was seen many times. V is TRBV7-2 and J is TRBJ2-1; 9 nucleotides line up with TRBD2. V dropped 2 bases and J dropped 5; count of bases not matched to a gene: 4. Germline lookup yields CDR1 SGHTA and CDR2 FQGNSA. The CDR3 has 15 residues. CDR3: CASSLQRGENNEQFF. The CDR3 region has the DNA TGTGCCAGCAGCTTACAGCGGGGGGAAAACAATGAGCAGTTCTTC.

This clonotype has a count of ten or more. V usage is TRBV20-1 and J usage is TRBJ2-7, with a weak D call TRBD1 (6 bases). The CDR3 is 15 residues long. Germline CDR1 and CDR2: DFQATT and SNEGSKA (reference sequence). The ends were cut back, 2 bases at V and 6 bases at J, with 20 bases in the middle. The CDR3 coding sequence is TGCAGTGCTAGATTCGGGTACAGGGCACCCATCGAGCAGTACTTC. This sequence encodes CSARFGYRAPIEQYF.